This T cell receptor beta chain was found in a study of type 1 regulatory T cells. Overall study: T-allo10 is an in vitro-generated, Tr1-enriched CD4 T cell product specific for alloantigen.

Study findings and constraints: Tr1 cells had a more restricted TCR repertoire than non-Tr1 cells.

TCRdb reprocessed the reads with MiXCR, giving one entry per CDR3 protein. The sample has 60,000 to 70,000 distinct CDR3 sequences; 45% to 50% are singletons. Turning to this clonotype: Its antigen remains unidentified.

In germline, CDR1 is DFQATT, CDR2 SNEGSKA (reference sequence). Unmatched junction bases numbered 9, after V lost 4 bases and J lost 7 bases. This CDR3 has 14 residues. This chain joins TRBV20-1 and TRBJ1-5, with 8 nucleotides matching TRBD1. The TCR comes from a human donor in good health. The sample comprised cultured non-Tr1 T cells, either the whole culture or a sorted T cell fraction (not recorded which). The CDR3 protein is CSAKIQGAGQPQHF. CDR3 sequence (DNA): TGCAGTGCTAAAATTCAGGGGGCTGGGCAGCCCCAGCATTTT.